A single sample gave rise to the 25 T cell receptor beta chains below, sequenced in a study of cytomegalovirus exposure and HLA in healthy donors. The PCR used 60 Vbeta and 13 Jbeta primers. Using immunoSEQ multiplex PCR, the repertoire was profiled, and TCRdb retains in-frame clones only, with some absent. The sample includes about 220,000 clones, about 80% seen only once; the top ten take 6%. Sequencing input: PBMCs. Every receptor here comes from a man in his forties in good health and CMV-seropositive.

The genes are TRBV27 and TRBJ2-7, with 10 bases aligning to TRBD2. V dropped 5 bases and J dropped 5; count of bases not matched to a gene: 9. This CDR3 is built from 15 residues. Germline V gene sequence: CDR1 MNHEY, CDR2 SMNVEV (reference sequence). CDR3 nucleotides: TGTGCCAGCAGTCCCTTAGCGGGAGGAATGGACGAGCAGTACTTC. It codes for CASSPLAGGMDEQYF.

The chain is built from TRBV6-5 and TRBJ2-1; 11 bases line up with TRBD1. In germline, CDR1 is MNHEY, CDR2 SVGAGI. The CDR3 is made up of 15 amino acids. The J segment lost 8 bases and the V segment lost 5 bases, leaving 8 bases of the junction unmatched. In DNA form, the CDR3 reads TGTGCCAGCAGTCACCCCGGGACAGGGGGGGATGAGCAGTTCTTC. Translating it yields CASSHPGTGGDEQFF.

The V and J genes are TRBV5-1 and TRBJ1-4, with TRBD1 identical over 8 bases. From germline, CDR1 is SGHRS and CDR2 YFSETQ. CDR3 length: 15 amino acids. The ends lost 0 bases at V and 7 bases at J; junction bases unmatched: 5. The CDR3 protein is CASSLVQGAREKLFF. The CDR3 DNA reads TGCGCCAGCAGCTTGGTTCAGGGGGCACGTGAAAAACTGTTTTTT.

The chain has TRBV19 and TRBJ2-1, with D possibly being TRBD1 (6 bases). Germline CDR1 reads LNHDA; CDR2 reads SQIVND (reference sequence). The V and J ends lost 10 bases and 14 bases respectively, with 18 bases between them. This CDR3 spans 11 amino acids. DNA of the CDR3: TGTGCCACCCGGTCCGGGACAACAAAGTTCTTC. Its translation: CATRSGTTKFF.

The chain couples TRBV4-1 to TRBJ1-1; TRBD1 matches 9 bases. The V and J ends lost 5 bases and 4 bases, in that order; junction bases with no gene match: 11. CDR1 and CDR2 from the germline V gene are MGHRA and YSYEKL. The CDR3 has 16 residues. The CDR3, as DNA: TGCGCCAGCAGCTATGCGGACAGGGGCAAGGGCACTGAAGCTTTCTTT. It yields the protein CASSYADRGKGTEAFF.

J is TRBJ1-1 and V is TRBV2, with 12 bases aligning to TRBD1. The CDR3 is 15 residues long. V dropped 3 bases and J dropped 6; count of bases not matched to a gene: 5. Looked up from germline, CDR1 is SNHLY and CDR2 is FYNNEI. CDR3 sequence (DNA): TGTGCCAGCAGTGAGTGGGGACAGGGGGCCCCTGAAGCTTTCTTT. Residues: CASSEWGQGAPEAFF.

The rearrangement links TRBV19 to TRBJ1-5, with D uncertain. Germline lookup yields CDR1 LNHDA and CDR2 SQIVND (reference sequence). V lost 4 bases to trimming and J lost 3 bases, with 13 bases between them. This CDR3 spans 15 amino acids. The CDR3 sequence: CASSKWENLNQPQHF. The CDR3 coding sequence is TGTGCCAGTAGTAAATGGGAGAATCTCAATCAGCCCCAGCATTTT.

This clone was detected only once. V and J are TRBV12-5 and TRBJ1-4; D uncertain. V was pared by 1 base and J by 6 bases, with 3 bases between. The germline CDR1 and CDR2 sequences are LGHNT and FRNRAP. This CDR3 contains 12 residues. Here the CDR3 reads CASGLGDEKLFF. For the CDR3, the DNA is TGTGCTAGTGGTTTGGGCGATGAAAAACTGTTTTTT.

This clone was seen only once. The rearrangement uses TRBV6-5 and TRBJ1-1, with D unclear. The CDR3 runs 14 residues. From germline, CDR1 is MNHEY and CDR2 SVGAGI. V was cut by 6 bases and J by 0 bases, with 11 bases left in between. CDR3 sequence (DNA): TGTGCCAGCAGAAATAGGGAGATGAACACTGAAGCTTTCTTT. Translating gives CASRNREMNTEAFF.

This sequence joins TRBV30 and TRBJ2-3, with 9 bases aligning to TRBD2. Germline values: CDR1 GTSNPN, CDR2 SVGIG (reference sequence). The CDR3 is 14 amino acids. Unmatched junction bases numbered 4, after V lost 4 bases and J lost 2 bases. CDR3 in amino acids: CAWNLAGLTDTQYF. As DNA, the CDR3 is TGTGCCTGGAATCTAGCGGGACTCACAGATACGCAGTATTTT. The full variable domain, its missing parts supplied by reference TRBV30 and TRBJ2-3, is SQTIHQWPATLVQPVGSPLSLECTVEGTSNPNLYWYRQAAGRGLQLLFYSVGIGQISSEVPQNLSASRPQDRQFILSSKKLLLSDSGFYLCAWNLAGLTDTQYFGPGTRLTVL.

This chain connects TRBV27 to TRBJ2-4; maybe TRBD1 (6 bases). CDR3 size: 14 residues. CDR1 and CDR2 from the germline V gene are MNHEY and SMNVEV (reference sequence). Trimming pared 4 bases from V and 7 bases from J, leaving 14 bases between. The CDR3 reads CASSSTRQANIQYF. CDR3 DNA sequence: TGTGCCAGCAGTTCGACCCGACAGGCCAACATTCAGTACTTC.

V usage is TRBV19 and J usage is TRBJ1-3; D gene uncertain. The CDR3 runs 14 residues. V lost 4 bases to trimming and J lost 2 bases, with 9 bases between them. Germline loops: CDR1 LNHDA, CDR2 SQIVND (reference sequence). The CDR3 sequence: CASSTNGAGNTIYF. CDR3 bases: TGTGCCAGTAGTACCAACGGGGCTGGAAACACCATATATTTT.

The chain carries TRBV6-1 and TRBJ2-7; 9 bases line up with TRBD1. CDR1 is MNHNS and CDR2 is SASEGT in the germline V gene. Trimming cost V 4 bases and J 6 bases; bases outside gene matches: 4. The CDR3 runs 13 residues. As DNA, the CDR3 is TGTGCCAGCAGTGTAGGACAGGGGACCGAGCAGTACGTC. It encodes CASSVGQGTEQYV.

The gene calls are TRBV19 and TRBJ1-1; D gene unclear. The CDR3 length is 17 residues. Trimming took off 3 bases at V and 4 bases at J, with 21 bases between the two ends. Germline V CDR1 and CDR2: LNHDA, SQIVND (reference sequence). The DNA for the CDR3 is TGTGCCAGTAGTATTTTTGGGAGATCTCTAAGAGGCACTGAAGCTTTCTTT. Protein sequence: CASSIFGRSLRGTEAFF.

This clone was seen a few times. This sequence joins TRBV6-5 and TRBJ2-1; 12 nucleotides match TRBD2. V dropped 8 bases and J dropped 6; count of bases not matched to a gene: 8. Germline V gene lookup returns CDR1 MNHEY and CDR2 SVGAGI. This CDR3 is 15 amino acids long. The CDR3 nucleotides read TGTGCCAGCGCCAGGACTAGCGGGAATCCCAATGAGCAGTTCTTC. It encodes CASARTSGNPNEQFF.

The chain links TRBV19 to TRBJ2-5; 7 nucleotides line up with TRBD2. This CDR3 region has 12 residues. The junction had 1 base not matched to a gene; V was cut back by 6 bases and J by 3 bases. Germline CDR1 and CDR2: LNHDA and SQIVND (reference sequence). The CDR3: CASSRGEETQYF. The CDR3 coding sequence is TGTGCCAGTAGCCGGGGGGAAGAGACCCAGTACTTC.

This CDR3 reads CASSYTFANYGYTF. CDR3 DNA: TGTGCCAGCAGTTACACCTTCGCTAACTATGGCTACACCTTC. The rearrangement uses TRBV5-6 and TRBJ1-2, with D hard to call. This CDR3 comprises 14 residues. CDR1 and CDR2 (germline): SGHDT, YYEEEE. V dropped 5 bases and J dropped 0 bases, with 11 bases sitting between them.

The chain is built from TRBV6-5 and TRBJ2-1; no clear D gene. Germline CDR1 and CDR2: MNHEY and SVGAGI. V lost 0 bases and J lost 6, with 9 bases in between. The CDR3 is made up of 14 amino acids. Here the CDR3 DNA reads TGTGCCAGCAGTTACTCGTTTGTGAGCAATGAGCAGTTCTTC. Its protein is CASSYSFVSNEQFF.

For the CDR3, the DNA is TGTGCCAGCAGCTTAGGGTCGGAGGGTTGGCAAATGGACACCGGGGAGCTGTTTTTT. Amino acids: CASSLGSEGWQMDTGELFF. The chain couples TRBV7-2 to TRBJ2-2; TRBD2 is a possible D gene (6 bases). CDR1 is SGHTA, CDR2 FQGNSA, per germline. This CDR3 contains 19 residues. V lost 1 base, J lost 3 bases, and 21 bases lay in between.

The V gene is TRBV7-2, the J gene TRBJ2-5; D is unclear. This CDR3 region has 11 residues. In germline, CDR1 is SGHTA, CDR2 FQGNSA. Trimming removed 6 bases from V and 7 bases from J, with 9 bases in between. This CDR3 is CASRSERTQYF. The CDR3 nucleotides read TGTGCCAGCAGATCAGAAAGGACCCAGTACTTC.

V gene TRBV9 combines with J gene TRBJ2-2, with 10 bases lining up with TRBD2. The CDR3 is 15 amino acids. Per germline, CDR1 SGDLS and CDR2 YYNGEE. The J segment lost 7 bases and the V segment lost 0 bases, leaving 3 bases of the junction unmatched. CDR3 region: CASSVGLAGDGELFF. CDR3 bases: TGTGCCAGCAGCGTAGGTCTAGCGGGGGACGGGGAGCTGTTTTTT.

V and J are TRBV4-1 and TRBJ2-7, with D uncertain. Germline CDR1 and CDR2: MGHRA and YSYEKL. Trimming shortened V by 0 bases and J by 8 bases, and 17 bases separated the two germline ends. The CDR3 runs to 15 residues. CDR3 amino acids: CASSQDFPNSHKQYF. CDR3 bases: TGCGCCAGCAGCCAAGATTTTCCCAATTCGCACAAGCAGTACTTC.

Comments on this clone: Different DNA sequences within this sample yield the same CDR3. The rearrangement uses TRBV7-3 and TRBJ2-3, with 9 bases identical to TRBD2. Germline V gene data show CDR1 as SGHTA and CDR2 as FQGTGA. V was clipped by 2 bases and J by 3 bases; unmatched bases: 3. The CDR3 sequence is 15 residues long. In nucleotides, the CDR3 is TGTGCCAGCAGCTTAGCGGGAGGGAGTACAGATACGCAGTATTTT. It encodes CASSLAGGSTDTQYF. The full variable domain, in which reference TRBV7-3 and TRBJ2-3 provide the parts outside the CDR3, is GAGVSQTPSNKVTEKGKYVELRCDPISGHTALYWYRQSLGQGPEFLIYFQGTGAADDSGLPNDRFFAVRPEGSVSTLKIQRTERGDSAVYLCASSLAGGSTDTQYFGPGTRLTVL.

The chain has TRBV9 and TRBJ1-2; D perhaps matches TRBD1 (5 bases). Germline-derived CDR1 and CDR2 are SGDLS and YYNGEE. Trimming took off 0 bases at V and 5 bases at J, with 14 bases between the two ends. The CDR3 loop spans 15 amino acids. This CDR3 is CASSVGGQTVYGYTF. Here the CDR3 DNA reads TGTGCCAGCAGCGTAGGCGGCCAGACAGTATATGGCTACACCTTC.

The chain employs TRBV18 and TRBJ1-1, with 7 bases lining up with TRBD1. The CDR3 spans 14 residues. The V segment lost 8 bases and the J segment 6 bases; nucleotides outside the gene matches: 12. Per the germline V gene, CDR1 is KGHSH and CDR2 is LQKENI. The CDR3 nucleotides are TGTGCCAGCCTTCCACAGGGGATTAGGGCTGAAGCTTTCTTT. Translation gives CASLPQGIRAEAFF.